This TCR beta chain was obtained from a study of blood T cell repertoires in COVID-19. The CDR3 consists of 12 residues. Trimming removed 1 base at V and 6 bases at J, with 7 bases between. Germline V lookup: CDR1 LGHDT, CDR2 YNNKEL (reference sequence). The protocol was immunoSEQ multiplex PCR, while the TCRdb copy is restricted to in-frame clones and leaves out a portion. Here the sample spans hundreds of thousands of clones, roughly 88% being singletons. This receptor was taken from a man aged 30 to 39 who had recovered from COVID-19. Sequenced input: PBMCs or T cells enriched from blood (not recorded which). The chain combines TRBV3-1 (or the pseudogene TRBV3-2) with TRBJ2-7; TRBD1 is a possible D gene (5 bases). CDR3 coding DNA: TGTGCCAGCAGCCAAGCAGGGCGCGAGCAGTACTTC. This encodes CASSQAGREQYF.